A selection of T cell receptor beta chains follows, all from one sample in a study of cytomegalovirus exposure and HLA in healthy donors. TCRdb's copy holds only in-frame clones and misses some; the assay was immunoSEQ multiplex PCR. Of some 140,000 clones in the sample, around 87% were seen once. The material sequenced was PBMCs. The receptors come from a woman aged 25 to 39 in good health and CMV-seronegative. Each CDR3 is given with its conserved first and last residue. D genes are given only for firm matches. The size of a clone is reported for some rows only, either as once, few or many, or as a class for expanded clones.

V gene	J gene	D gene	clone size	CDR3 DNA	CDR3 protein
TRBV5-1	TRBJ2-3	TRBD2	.	TGCGCCAGCAGCTTGGTGGCGGGGGGCACAGATACGCAGTATTTT	CASSLVAGGTDTQYF
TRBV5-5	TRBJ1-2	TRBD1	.	TGTGCCAGCAGATCCCCGGGACAGGGAAGTGGCTACACCTTC	CASRSPGQGSGYTF
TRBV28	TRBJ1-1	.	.	TGTGCCAGCAGCCTCAGGGTCACTGAAGCTTTCTTT	CASSLRVTEAFF
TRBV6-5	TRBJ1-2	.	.	TGTGCCAGCAGCGACGCCCCGGACAGTAACTATGGCTACACCTTC	CASSDAPDSNYGYTF
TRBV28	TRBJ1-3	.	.	TGTGCCAGCAGTTTATCCCCCAGCTCTGGAAACACCATATATTTT	CASSLSPSSGNTIYF
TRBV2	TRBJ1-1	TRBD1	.	TGTGCCAGCAGCCTAGAAGGGACAGGGCCTGAAGCTTTCTTT	CASSLEGTGPEAFF
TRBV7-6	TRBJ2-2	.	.	TGTGCCAGCAGCCCGGGGGCCGGGGAGCTGTTTTTT	CASSPGAGELFF
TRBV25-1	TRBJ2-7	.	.	TGTGCCAGCAGTGGCGGTCCCACAGGTACCTACGAGCAGTACTTC	CASSGGPTGTYEQYF
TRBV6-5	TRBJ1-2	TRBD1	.	TGTGCCAGCAGACAGGGGGCTTTTGGCTACACCTTC	CASRQGAFGYTF
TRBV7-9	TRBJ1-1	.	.	TGTTCCAGCAGTTGGGGAGACACTGAAGCTTTCTTT	CSSSWGDTEAFF
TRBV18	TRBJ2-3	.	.	TGTGCCAGCTCACCATCGAGCGGTAGCACAGATACGCAGTATTTT	CASSPSSGSTDTQYF
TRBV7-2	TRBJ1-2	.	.	TGTGCCAGCAGCTTTCGACAGCTCAGGGGCTACACCTTC	CASSFRQLRGYTF
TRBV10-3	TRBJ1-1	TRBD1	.	TGTGCCATCAGTGAATGGGACAGGGGAACTGAAGCTTTCTTT	CAISEWDRGTEAFF
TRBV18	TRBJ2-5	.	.	TGTGCCAGCTCACGGGACTTTCAAGAGACCCAGTACTTC	CASSRDFQETQYF
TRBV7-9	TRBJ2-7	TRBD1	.	TGTGCCAGCAGCCTCCAAAAAGGACAGGGTTTGGGTTCCTACGAGCAGTACTTC	CASSLQKGQGLGSYEQYF
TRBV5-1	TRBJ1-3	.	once	TGCGCCAGCAGCTTAGCAGGGGTCGGAAACACCATATATTTT	CASSLAGVGNTIYF
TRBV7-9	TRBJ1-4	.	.	TGTGCCAGCAGCTCAACCCAGACAGCAACTAATGAAAAACTGTTTTTT	CASSSTQTATNEKLFF
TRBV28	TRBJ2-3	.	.	TGTGCCAGCAGTTTGAAGGGGCGTTATACGCAGTATTTT	CASSLKGRYTQYF
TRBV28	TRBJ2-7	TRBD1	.	TGTGCCAGCAGTACAGGGGCCGAGCAGTACTTC	CASSTGAEQYF
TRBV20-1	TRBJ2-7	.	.	TGCAGTGCTAGGGACTTATACGAGCAGTACTTC	CSARDLYEQYF
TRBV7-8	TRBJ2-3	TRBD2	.	TGTGCCAGCAGCTTTACCTTAGCGGGGGGAGATACGCAGTATTTT	CASSFTLAGGDTQYF
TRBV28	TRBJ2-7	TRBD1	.	TGTGCCAGCAGTTCCGGGACAGGGAGCGAGCAGTACTTC	CASSSGTGSEQYF
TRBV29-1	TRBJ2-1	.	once	TGCAGCGTTGAAGGGCTAGCTAATGAGCAGTTCTTC	CSVEGLANEQFF
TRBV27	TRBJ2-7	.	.	TGTGCCAGCAGAAACAGGAGATCCTACGAGCAGTACTTC	CASRNRRSYEQYF
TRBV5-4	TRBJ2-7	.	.	TGTGCCAGCAGCCCTTCAGGGCGCTACGAGCAGTACTTC	CASSPSGRYEQYF
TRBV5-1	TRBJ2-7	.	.	TGCGCCAGCAGCTTGTCGAATCAGGGCTACGAGCAGTACTTC	CASSLSNQGYEQYF
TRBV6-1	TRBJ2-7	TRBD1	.	TGTGCCAGCAGTGGGGGACAGGTCCTCTCCTACGAGCAGTACTTC	CASSGGQVLSYEQYF
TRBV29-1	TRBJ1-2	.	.	TGCAGCGCCCGTGGAGGGGACTATGGCTACACCTTC	CSARGGDYGYTF
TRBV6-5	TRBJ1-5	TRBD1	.	TGTGCCAGCAGTTTATACAGGGGTGATCAGCCCCAGCATTTT	CASSLYRGDQPQHF
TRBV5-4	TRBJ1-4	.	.	TGTGCCAGCAGCCGACAGTCAACTAATGAAAAACTGTTTTTT	CASSRQSTNEKLFF
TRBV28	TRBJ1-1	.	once	TGTGCCAGCAGTACCACAGCTTACAACACTGAAGCTTTCTTT	CASSTTAYNTEAFF
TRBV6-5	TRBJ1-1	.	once	TGTGCCAGCAGCCGACATACCCTAGCTGGCACTGAAGCTTTCTTT	CASSRHTLAGTEAFF
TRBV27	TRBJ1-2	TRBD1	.	TGTGCCAGCAGTCCGAGGACAGGTTGGGCTAATGGCTACACCTTC	CASSPRTGWANGYTF
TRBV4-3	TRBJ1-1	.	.	TGCGCCAGCAGCCAAGATCCCCTGGCAGGGCCTAACACTGAAGCTTTCTTT	CASSQDPLAGPNTEAFF
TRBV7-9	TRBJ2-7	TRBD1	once	TGTGCCAGCAGCTTAGGGACAGGGGGGAGGGAGCAGTACTTC	CASSLGTGGREQYF
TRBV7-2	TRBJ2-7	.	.	TGTGCCAGCAGCCCGGGTGGGCGCGGGTACGAGCAGTACTTC	CASSPGGRGYEQYF
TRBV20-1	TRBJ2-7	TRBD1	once	TGCAGGGCCGACAGGGACTACGAGCAGTACTTC	CRADRDYEQYF
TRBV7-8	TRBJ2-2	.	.	TGTGCCAGCAGCTTAGCAGCACAGACAAGTCCTCCGAACACCGGGGAGCTGTTTTTT	CASSLAAQTSPPNTGELFF
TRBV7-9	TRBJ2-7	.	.	TGTTCCAGCAGCTATCGGGACTCTTCCTACGAGCAGTACTTC	CSSSYRDSSYEQYF
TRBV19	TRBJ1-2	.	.	TGTGCCAGTAGTACCCGGACAGATGCTAACTATGGCTACACCTTC	CASSTRTDANYGYTF
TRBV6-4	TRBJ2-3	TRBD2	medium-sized	TGTGCCAGCAGTGAAGGTCCTAGCGGGGGGGCAGATACGCAGTATTTT	CASSEGPSGGADTQYF
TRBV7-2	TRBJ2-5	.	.	TGTGCCAGCAGCTTAGGCCCCGGGGTATTACAAGAGACCCAGTACTTC	CASSLGPGVLQETQYF
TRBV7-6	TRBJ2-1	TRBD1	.	TGTGCCAGCAGCTCCCGTCCGGGACAGGAAAAGAGCTCCTACAATGAGCAGTTCTTC	CASSSRPGQEKSSYNEQFF
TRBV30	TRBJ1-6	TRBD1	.	TGTGCCTGGAGTGCGGGACAGGGGAATTCACCCCTCCACTTT	CAWSAGQGNSPLHF
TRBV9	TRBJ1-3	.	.	TGTGCCAGCAGCGTAGCTACGTCCAACTCTGGAAACACCATATATTTT	CASSVATSNSGNTIYF
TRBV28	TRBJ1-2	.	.	TGTGCCAGCACTTTGGGTACAGGGATTTATACTAACTATGGCTACACCTTC	CASTLGTGIYTNYGYTF
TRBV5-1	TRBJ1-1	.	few	TGCGCCAGCAGCTTGGACCCATCAGGCACTGAAGCTTTCTTT	CASSLDPSGTEAFF
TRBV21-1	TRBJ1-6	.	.	TGTGCCAGCAGCAAAGGGGGCAGCAGAGATTCACCCCTCCACTTT	CASSKGGSRDSPLHF
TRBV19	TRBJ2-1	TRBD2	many	TGTGCCAGTAGTATCAGCTGGGGCGGGAGCTACAATGAGCAGTTCTTC	CASSISWGGSYNEQFF
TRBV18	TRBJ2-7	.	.	TGTGCCAGCTCACCCCGACAGGGACTTACCTACGAGCAGTACTTC	CASSPRQGLTYEQYF
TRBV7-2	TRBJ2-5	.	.	TGTGCCAGCAGCTTAGGGTCCGGCACCTATGGGGAGCAGTACTTC	CASSLGSGTYGEQYF
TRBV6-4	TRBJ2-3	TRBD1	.	TGTGCCAGCAGCCCGACAGGGGGCACAGATACGCAGTATTTT	CASSPTGGTDTQYF
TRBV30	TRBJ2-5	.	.	TGTGCCTGGGCGTCGGGGGTGGAAGAGACCCAGTACTTC	CAWASGVEETQYF
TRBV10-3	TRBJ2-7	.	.	TGTGCCGCTAGTCCAGGGAACCCCTACGAGCAGTACTTC	CAASPGNPYEQYF
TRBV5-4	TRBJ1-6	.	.	TGTGCCAGCAGCTCAGGACCACAGGTGCTAAATTCACCCCTCCACTTT	CASSSGPQVLNSPLHF
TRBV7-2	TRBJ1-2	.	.	TGTGCCAGCAGCGGACAGTCTTATGGCTACACCTTC	CASSGQSYGYTF
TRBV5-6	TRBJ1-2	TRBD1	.	TGTGCCAGCAGCCAGACAGGGATCTATGGCTACACCTTC	CASSQTGIYGYTF
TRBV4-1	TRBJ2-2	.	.	TGCGCCAGCAGCCAAAGAACAGGGATCGGCGCCGGGGAGCTGTTTTTT	CASSQRTGIGAGELFF
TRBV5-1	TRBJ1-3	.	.	TGCGCCAGCAGCTTACAGACGGTTAGCTCTGGAAACACCATATATTTT	CASSLQTVSSGNTIYF
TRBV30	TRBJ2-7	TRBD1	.	TGTGCCTGCAACAGGGGATCCTACGAGCAGTACTTC	CACNRGSYEQYF